Each of the 25 T cell receptor beta chains below was sequenced from the same sample in a study of cytomegalovirus exposure and HLA in healthy donors. Primers: 60 Vbeta forward and 13 Jbeta reverse. Sequencing used immunoSEQ multiplex PCR; TCRdb keeps in-frame clones, though not all of them. Among around 84,000 clones listed, roughly 80% were seen once. Sequenced: PBMCs. The receptors were gathered from a human donor in good health.

The chain is built from TRBV7-8 and TRBJ1-4, with D perhaps TRBD1 (6 bases). CDR1 is SGHVS and CDR2 is FQNEAQ in the germline V gene. V dropped 3 bases and J dropped 7 bases, with 15 bases sitting between them. The CDR3 spans 15 residues. CDR3 residues: CASSLYRDPSEKLFF. The CDR3 region has the DNA TGTGCCAGCAGCTTGTACAGGGATCCGAGTGAAAAACTGTTTTTT.

The V call is TRBV4-3, the J call TRBJ2-3; 7 nucleotides agree with TRBD2. The V gene end was trimmed by 4 bases and the J gene end by 2 bases; junction bases not matched to a gene: 6. CDR1 LGHNA and CDR2 YSLEER come from the germline V gene. The CDR3 totals 15 residues. This CDR3 is CASSLLADLTDTQYF. The CDR3 coding sequence is TGCGCCAGCAGCCTTCTAGCGGACCTCACAGATACGCAGTATTTT.

This clone has ten or more counts. The chain combines TRBV6-5 with TRBJ2-1; the match to TRBD1 covers 8 bases. This CDR3 contains 14 residues. The J segment lost 11 bases and the V segment lost 5 bases, leaving 11 bases of the junction unmatched. Germline V CDR1 and CDR2: MNHEY, SVGAGI. The CDR3 DNA reads as TGTGCCAGCAGTATTCTCGGACAGGGCGGGAAGCAGTTCTTC. It yields the protein CASSILGQGGKQFF.

V and J are TRBV10-3 and TRBJ2-5, with D possibly being TRBD2 (5 bases). The tail of the sequence fits TRBJ2-7 better, so the J call may be wrong. The germline V gene encodes CDR1 ENHRY and CDR2 SYGVKD. This CDR3 spans 11 amino acids. The CDR3 DNA reads TGTGCCATCAGGGGAGAGTACGAGCAGTACTTC. Its translation: CAIRGEYEQYF.

A single count supports this clone. One junction end disagrees with the germline gene, perhaps due to a read error. The J gene is TRBJ1-6, the V gene TRBV7-2, with no clear D. Germline CDR1 and CDR2: SGHTA and FQGNSA. This CDR3 contains 13 residues. CDR3 sequence (DNA): TGTGCCAGCAGCGGACTAAGGGCTTCACCCCTCAACTTT. It codes for CASSGLRASPLNF.

The chain joins TRBV27 to TRBJ1-6; 9 nucleotides line up with TRBD1. There are 15 residues in the CDR3. J gave up 7 bases and V 4 bases, and 5 bases lay outside the gene matches. Germline CDR1 and CDR2: MNHEY and SMNVEV (reference sequence). CDR3 in amino acids: CASSSQGAGNSPLHF. CDR3 bases: TGTGCCAGCAGTTCACAGGGGGCAGGCAATTCACCCCTCCACTTT.

CDR3 sequence (DNA): TGTGCCAGCAGCTTGTTTTCGCAGGTCATGAACACTGAAGCTTTCTTT. It encodes CASSLFSQVMNTEAFF. The rearrangement joins TRBV5-6 to TRBJ1-1; the D is unclear. Trimming took off 1 base at V and 0 bases at J, with 13 bases between the two ends. This CDR3 region has 16 residues. Germline loops: CDR1 SGHDT, CDR2 YYEEEE.

The chain couples TRBV29-1 to TRBJ2-5; 10 bases align to TRBD2. The CDR3 has 13 residues. V was pared by 2 bases and J by 4 bases, with 1 base of the junction left unmatched. Looked up from germline, CDR1 is SQVTM and CDR2 is ANQGSEA. In DNA, the CDR3 is TGCAGCGTTGAAAAGCGGGGGGGAGAGACCCAGTACTTC. This gives the protein CSVEKRGGETQYF.

J is TRBJ2-3 and V is TRBV4-1; maybe TRBD2 (6 bases). This CDR3 region has 17 residues. Trimming stripped 4 bases from V and 2 bases from J, with 19 bases between. Germline V lookup: CDR1 MGHRA, CDR2 YSYEKL. CDR3 amino acids: CASSRQSGGKITDTQYF. The CDR3 bases are TGCGCCAGCAGCCGCCAAAGTGGGGGGAAAATCACAGATACGCAGTATTTT.

In nucleotides, the CDR3 is TGTGCCAGCAGTGAAGGGTTCGAGGGGGCGAATAATGAAAAACTGTTTTTT. Translating gives CASSEGFEGANNEKLFF. The rearrangement links TRBV6-1 to TRBJ1-4; TRBD1 agrees at 7 bases. Trimming took 1 base from V and 4 from J; bases not matched to a gene: 9. The CDR3 is made up of 17 amino acids. CDR1 and CDR2 from the germline V gene are MNHNS and SASEGT.

The genes are TRBV6-1 and TRBJ1-2; 9 bases map to TRBD1. V lost 4 bases to trimming and J lost 0 bases; unmatched junction nucleotides: 12. CDR1 is MNHNS and CDR2 is SASEGT in the germline V gene. CDR3 length: 18 amino acids. The CDR3 reads CASSVTGGEALANYGYTF. The CDR3 nucleotides read TGTGCCAGCAGTGTCACAGGGGGCGAAGCCCTTGCTAACTATGGCTACACCTTC.

A note on this clone: The junction departs from germline at one end; a sequencing error may be responsible. The same CDR3 also results from other DNA sequences found in this sample. The rearrangement uses TRBV4-1 and TRBJ1-5; no reliable D call. The CDR3 length is 15 residues. Germline values: CDR1 MGHRA, CDR2 YSYEKL. CDR3 DNA sequence: TGCGCCAGCAGCCAAGAGGAGGCCAGCAATCAGCCCCAGAATTTT. Translation: CASSQEEASNQPQNF.

This clone has just one count. V is TRBV19 and J is TRBJ2-7; 8 positions match TRBD1. Per germline, CDR1 LNHDA and CDR2 SQIVND (reference sequence). This CDR3 has 13 residues. V shed 9 bases, J shed 5 bases, and the junction held 9 bases outside the gene matches. The DNA for the CDR3 is TGTGCCAGGGCGGACAGGGAGATCCACGAGCAGTACTTC. Translated: CARADREIHEQYF.

V is TRBV6-5 and J is TRBJ1-6; no firm D call. The V end was cut by 4 bases, the J end by 6 bases, with 16 bases between. The CDR3 runs 16 residues. The germline gives CDR1 MNHEY, CDR2 SVGAGI. The CDR3 here is CASSFRETSINSPLHF. CDR3 DNA sequence: TGTGCCAGCAGTTTCCGGGAGACCTCTATTAATTCACCCCTCCACTTT.

The table lists this clone with a count of one. J is TRBJ2-7 and V is TRBV6-1, with 8 bases identical to TRBD1. The CDR3 contains 18 residues. Germline-derived CDR1 and CDR2 are MNHNS and SASEGT. The V and J ends lost 1 base and 3 bases, in that order; junction bases with no gene match: 14. DNA of the CDR3: TGTGCCAGCAGTGAAGTAAAAACGGGGAGGACAGGGAGCTACGAGCAGTACTTC. Translation: CASSEVKTGRTGSYEQYF.

The J gene is TRBJ2-2, the V gene TRBV30; TRBD2 agrees at 9 bases. The CDR3 extends over 16 amino acids. Germline loops: CDR1 GTSNPN, CDR2 SVGIG (reference sequence). With V trimmed by 2 bases and J by 8 bases, 12 bases remained unmatched. CDR3 DNA: TGTGCCTGGAGTCCGAATAGCGGGGGCTACTTAGGGGAGCTGTTTTTT. Translating gives CAWSPNSGGYLGELFF.

The chain has TRBV18 and TRBJ1-6; perhaps TRBD1 as D (5 bases). The length of the CDR3 is 15 residues. V lost 3 bases and J 7 bases, leaving 13 bases between the germline ends. The V gene's germline CDR1 is KGHSH and CDR2 LQKENI. CDR3 loop: CASSPNRDSNSPLHF. Here the CDR3 DNA reads TGTGCCAGCTCACCGAACCGGGACTCCAATTCACCCCTCCACTTT.

The rearrangement links TRBV5-6 to TRBJ1-2; D perhaps matches TRBD1 (5 bases). Germline CDR1 SGHDT, CDR2 YYEEEE. V lost 3 bases to trimming and J lost 3 bases, with 12 bases between them. The CDR3 extends over 14 amino acids. This CDR3 reads CASSSAGGDYGYTF. CDR3 coding DNA: TGTGCCAGCAGCTCCGCGGGAGGGGACTATGGCTACACCTTC.

This chain uses TRBV5-1 with TRBJ1-2, with D unresolved. Per germline, CDR1 SGHRS and CDR2 YFSETQ. The CDR3 consists of 14 residues. Trimming pared 0 bases from V and 3 bases from J, leaving 9 bases between. Written as DNA, the CDR3 is TGCGCCAGCAGCTTGGCCGCGGAAGACTATGGCTACACCTTC. It translates to CASSLAAEDYGYTF.

This clone was counted a single time. The V gene is TRBV5-1, the J gene TRBJ2-3; 12 bases match TRBD2. The CDR3 totals 17 residues. The germline CDR1 and CDR2 sequences are SGHRS and YFSETQ. V gave up 3 bases and J gave up 2 bases; unmatched junction bases: 7. CDR3 sequence reads: CASSSTSGGPTTDTQYF. In DNA form, the CDR3 reads TGCGCCAGCAGCTCAACTAGCGGGGGGCCAACCACAGATACGCAGTATTTT.

The rearrangement joins TRBV7-9 to TRBJ2-3; 9 bases are shared with TRBD2. CDR1 is SEHNR, CDR2 FQNEAQ, per germline (reference sequence). The V segment lost 8 bases and the J segment 7 bases; nucleotides outside the gene matches: 10. The CDR3 spans 14 residues. CDR3 protein: CASGVRGGQNTQYF. CDR3 DNA sequence: TGTGCCAGCGGAGTGCGGGGGGGCCAAAATACGCAGTATTTT.

V and J are TRBV25-1 and TRBJ2-2; D remains unclear. The V and J ends lost 0 bases and 6 bases respectively, with 17 bases between them. Germline assignment: CDR1 MGHDK and CDR2 SYGVNS. This CDR3 spans 17 amino acids. The CDR3 DNA follows: TGTGCCAGCAGTGAATACCCACTGTATCCCTCCCCCGGGGAGCTGTTTTTT. It specifies CASSEYPLYPSPGELFF.

This clone has just one count. An end of the junction does not agree with germline; a read error may underlie this. The chain recombines TRBV13 with TRBJ1-2, with TRBD1 identical over 11 bases. Germline loops: CDR1 PRHDT, CDR2 FYEKMQ (reference sequence). The CDR3 has 14 amino acids. This CDR3 is CASSLGDRGQGYPF. CDR3 sequence (DNA): TGTGCCAGCAGCTTAGGGGACAGGGGGCAGGGCTACCCCTTC.

The V call is TRBV5-1, the J call TRBJ1-3; D possibly corresponds to TRBD1 (5 bases). This CDR3 has 15 residues. CDR1 SGHRS and CDR2 YFSETQ come from the germline V gene. Between the trimmed V and J ends, which lost 5 bases and 2 bases, there was a span of 14 bases. CDR3 in amino acids: CASRQTGTAGNTIYF. CDR3 DNA sequence: TGCGCCAGCAGGCAAACCGGGACTGCTGGAAACACCATATATTTT.

The V and J genes are TRBV5-8 and TRBJ2-2, with 10 bases fitting TRBD2. Germline V CDR1 and CDR2: SGHTS, YDEGEE. With V trimmed by 4 bases and J by 4 bases, 7 bases remained unmatched. This CDR3 region has 16 residues. The CDR3 is CASSRGTSAGTGELFF. CDR3 nucleotide sequence: TGTGCCAGCAGCAGGGGGACTAGCGCGGGCACCGGGGAGCTGTTTTTT.